One and the same sample provided the 24 T cell receptor beta chains below, sequenced in a study of cytomegalovirus exposure and HLA in healthy donors. The PCR employed 60 Vbeta primers together with 13 Jbeta primers. Only in-frame clones appear in the TCRdb table, and some are missing; sequencing was by immunoSEQ multiplex PCR. The sample has fewer than 250,000 clones, around 77% seen once. The source material was PBMCs. The source is a woman aged 18-35 years in good health and CMV-seronegative.

This clone has more than one count but fewer than ten. J is TRBJ2-5 and V is TRBV7-8; TRBD1 matches at 9 bases. The V gene's germline CDR1 is SGHVS and CDR2 FQNEAQ. The V and J ends lost 1 base and 1 base, in that order; junction bases with no gene match: 1. The CDR3 is 15 residues long. The CDR3 reads CASSLGGQGQETQYF. CDR3 coding DNA: TGTGCCAGCAGCTTAGGGGGACAGGGCCAAGAGACCCAGTACTTC. The whole variable domain, remainder taken from reference TRBV7-8 and TRBJ2-5, is GAGVSQSPRYKVAKRGQDVALRCDPISGHVSLFWYQQALGQGPEFLTYFQNEAQLDKSGLPSDRFFAERPEGSVSTLKIQRTQQEDSAVYLCASSLGGQGQETQYFGPGTRLLVL.

The gene calls are TRBV19 and TRBJ2-7, with 8 bases fitting TRBD1. Germline lookup yields CDR1 LNHDA and CDR2 SQIVND (reference sequence). After removal of 4 bases from V and 3 bases from J, the junction contained 8 bases not matched to a gene. The CDR3 is 15 amino acids. CDR3 DNA: TGTGCCAGTAGTAGCGACGGGACAGGATACTACGAGCAGTACTTC. The encoded protein is CASSSDGTGYYEQYF.

The chain recombines TRBV11-2 with TRBJ1-6; D perhaps matches TRBD1 (6 bases). The CDR3 has 15 residues. Between the trimmed V and J ends, which lost 4 bases and 6 bases, there was a span of 13 bases. The germline V gene encodes CDR1 SGHAT and CDR2 FQNNGV. CDR3 residues: CASSSNRVANSPLHF. CDR3 in DNA: TGTGCCAGCAGCTCGAACAGGGTTGCTAATTCACCCCTCCACTTT. Together with reference TRBV11-2 and TRBJ1-6, the CDR3 gives the full variable domain: EAGVAQSPRYKIIEKRQSVAFWCNPISGHATLYWYQQILGQGPKLLIQFQNNGVVDDSQLPKDRFSAERLKGVDSTLKIQPAKLEDSAVYLCASSSNRVANSPLHFGNGTRLTVT.

The chain uses TRBV2 and TRBJ1-5, with TRBD1 as a possible D gene (6 bases). CDR1 SNHLY and CDR2 FYNNEI come from the germline V gene. Deletions cut 5 bases from V and 4 bases from J, with 15 bases between. The CDR3 consists of 15 residues. CDR3 nucleotides: TGTGCCAGCAGTCAACAGGGCCGTAGTAATCAGCCCCAGCATTTT. This sequence encodes CASSQQGRSNQPQHF.

The chain joins TRBV28 to TRBJ2-5; 10 nucleotides line up with TRBD1. The germline V gene encodes CDR1 MDHEN and CDR2 SYDVKM. V shed 3 bases, J shed 4 bases, and the junction held 8 bases outside the gene matches. This CDR3 region has 16 residues. CDR3 sequence (DNA): TGTGCCAGCAGTTTCGGGACAGGGGAAGGGGGAGAGACCCAGTACTTC. As protein: CASSFGTGEGGETQYF.

This clone has just one count. This rearrangement joins TRBV11-2 to TRBJ2-3; D call uncertain. V lost 5 bases and J lost 0, with 12 bases in between. Germline V gene lookup returns CDR1 SGHAT and CDR2 FQNNGV. This CDR3 has 15 amino acids. The CDR3 loop is CASSTMGLSTDTQYF. In DNA, the CDR3 is TGTGCCAGCAGCACCATGGGCCTTAGCACAGATACGCAGTATTTT.

The CDR3 region has the DNA TGTGCCAGCTACCCTGTTCAGGGGGGCCCTGAAGCTTTCTTT. Translated, it gives CASYPVQGGPEAFF. The chain employs TRBV6-5 and TRBJ1-1; 7 bases are a match to TRBD1. Germline V gene data show CDR1 as MNHEY and CDR2 as SVGAGI. V trimming: 8 bases; J trimming: 6 bases; junction bases outside the gene matches: 12. The CDR3 extends over 14 amino acids.

This clone was counted a few times. The chain couples TRBV27 to TRBJ2-2; TRBD2 agrees at 10 bases. The CDR3 length is 17 residues. Trimming cost V 9 bases and J 7 bases; bases outside gene matches: 17. Looked up from germline, CDR1 is MNHEY and CDR2 is SMNVEV (reference sequence). The CDR3 coding sequence is TGTGCCAGTGGGGGGTCAGCGGGAGGGCCATGGGGCGGGGAGCTGTTTTTT. Translating it yields CASGGSAGGPWGGELFF.

The chain combines TRBV4-3 with TRBJ2-1; 9 nucleotides match TRBD2. CDR1 and CDR2 (germline): LGHNA, YSLEER. Unmatched junction bases numbered 6, after V lost 1 base and J lost 5 bases. The CDR3 has 16 amino acids. In DNA, the CDR3 is TGCGCCAGCAGCCAAGGTGATGCGGGAGGGAACAATGAGCAGTTCTTC. Its translation: CASSQGDAGGNNEQFF.

V usage is TRBV28 and J usage is TRBJ2-7, with 7 nucleotides matching TRBD2. The V gene end was trimmed by 7 bases and the J gene end by 2 bases; junction bases not matched to a gene: 2. The germline V gene encodes CDR1 MDHEN and CDR2 SYDVKM. This CDR3 has 12 amino acids. CDR3 protein: CASTGTTYEQYF. CDR3 DNA sequence: TGTGCCAGCACCGGGACTACCTACGAGCAGTACTTC.

The J gene is TRBJ1-4, the V gene TRBV15; D possibly corresponds to TRBD1 (5 bases). The CDR3 covers 14 residues. V lost 3 bases, J lost 4 bases, and 9 bases lay in between. Germline assignment: CDR1 LNHNV and CDR2 YYDKDF (reference sequence). CDR3 sequence: CATSRMGGNEKLFF. CDR3 coding DNA: TGTGCCACCAGCAGGATGGGGGGTAATGAAAAACTGTTTTTT. Full variable domain (outside the CDR3, taken from reference TRBV15 and TRBJ1-4): DAMVIQNPRYQVTQFGKPVTLSCSQTLNHNVMYWYQQKSSQAPKLLFHYYDKDFNNEADTPDNFQSRRPNTSFCFLDIRSPGLGDTAMYLCATSRMGGNEKLFFGSGTQLSVL.

The CDR3 region is CASRLSGEPQHF. Here the CDR3 DNA reads TGTGCCAGTAGATTGTCAGGTGAGCCCCAGCATTTT. J is TRBJ1-5 and V is TRBV19; the D is unclear. The CDR3 is 12 residues long. The germline gives CDR1 LNHDA, CDR2 SQIVND (reference sequence). Trimming shortened V by 6 bases and J by 8 bases, and 11 bases separated the two germline ends.

CDR3 amino acids: CASGSGTSAYNEQFF. CDR3 nucleotides: TGTGCTAGTGGTTCCGGGACTAGCGCCTACAATGAGCAGTTCTTC. The chain couples TRBV12-5 to TRBJ2-1; 10 bases are shared with TRBD2. Germline trimming cut 4 bases from V and 2 bases from J; bases unmatched to any gene: 2. The V gene's germline CDR1 is LGHNT and CDR2 FRNRAP. The CDR3 loop spans 15 amino acids. The complete variable domain, with remaining parts taken from reference TRBV12-5 and TRBJ2-1, reads DARVTQTPRHKVTEMGQEVTMRCQPILGHNTVFWYRQTMMQGLELLAYFRNRAPLDDSGMPKDRFSAEMPDATLATLKIQPSEPRDSAVYFCASGSGTSAYNEQFFGPGTRLTVL.

This chain links TRBV12-5 with TRBJ2-5; D is uncertain. Between the trimmed V and J ends, which lost 2 bases and 2 bases, there was a span of 6 bases. CDR1 and CDR2 from the germline V gene are LGHNT and FRNRAP. This CDR3 contains 13 residues. The CDR3 reads CASGLFGQETQYF. The CDR3 nucleotides read TGTGCTAGTGGTTTGTTCGGGCAAGAGACCCAGTACTTC. The whole variable domain, remainder taken from reference TRBV12-5 and TRBJ2-5, is DARVTQTPRHKVTEMGQEVTMRCQPILGHNTVFWYRQTMMQGLELLAYFRNRAPLDDSGMPKDRFSAEMPDATLATLKIQPSEPRDSAVYFCASGLFGQETQYFGPGTRLLVL.

In this sample, this clone turned up once. This chain links TRBV6-6 with TRBJ1-1, with a weak D call TRBD1 (6 bases). The CDR3 extends over 15 amino acids. Germline CDR1 MNHNY, CDR2 SVGAGI (reference sequence). Trimming took 2 bases from V and 5 from J, leaving 15 bases between them. In DNA, the CDR3 is TGTGCCAGCAGTTACGCGCAACAGGGTCGGACTGAAGCTTTCTTT. Translating it yields CASSYAQQGRTEAFF.

This clone showed up just once. CDR3 DNA sequence: TGTGCCAGCAGCTTAACCACTAGCGGCGGCTCCTACGAGCAGTACTTC. This encodes CASSLTTSGGSYEQYF. The chain combines TRBV7-2 with TRBJ2-7; 8 positions match TRBD2. CDR3 size: 16 residues. In germline, CDR1 is SGHTA, CDR2 FQGNSA. Trimming removed 2 bases from V and 0 bases from J; junction bases left unmatched: 6. The variable domain in full, completed from reference TRBV7-2 and TRBJ2-7, reads GAGVSQSPSNKVTEKGKDVELRCDPISGHTALYWYRQSLGQGLEFLIYFQGNSAPDKSGLPSDRFSAERTGGSVSTLTIQRTQQEDSAVYLCASSLTTSGGSYEQYFGPGTRLTVT.

The gene calls are TRBV28 and TRBJ2-5; 8 bases line up with TRBD2. V lost 9 bases to trimming and J lost 5 bases; unmatched junction nucleotides: 11. The germline CDR1 and CDR2 sequences are MDHEN and SYDVKM. The CDR3 contains 14 residues. The CDR3 region has the DNA TGTGCCAGTACGGGACTAGGGGGTTGGGAGACCCAGTACTTC. It encodes CASTGLGGWETQYF.

The CDR3 reads CASSNRDRDYNEQFF. In DNA form, the CDR3 reads TGTGCCAGCAGTAACCGGGACAGGGACTACAATGAGCAGTTCTTC. The chain is built from TRBV6-5 and TRBJ2-1; TRBD1 agrees at 9 bases. V lost 5 bases and J lost 3; bases outside the gene matches: 5. The CDR3 covers 15 residues. Germline lookup yields CDR1 MNHEY and CDR2 SVGAGI.

The gene calls are TRBV5-1 and TRBJ1-2, with 9 bases aligning to TRBD1. CDR3 length: 17 residues. Germline V CDR1 and CDR2: SGHRS, YFSETQ. Trimming took 1 base from V and 1 from J; bases not matched to a gene: 8. For the CDR3, the DNA is TGCGCCAGCAGCTTGATTGTAGGGACAGGGAATAACTATGGCTACACCTTC. Protein: CASSLIVGTGNNYGYTF.

V is TRBV6-5 and J is TRBJ2-2, with D possibly TRBD1 on 6 matching bases. The ends were cut back, 6 bases at V and 5 bases at J, with 7 bases in the middle. The germline CDR1 and CDR2 sequences are MNHEY and SVGAGI. The CDR3 is made up of 12 amino acids. The CDR3 spells CASRTGTGELFF. The CDR3 region has the DNA TGTGCCAGCAGAACAGGGACCGGGGAGCTGTTTTTT.

This sequence joins TRBV4-2 and TRBJ2-2, with TRBD1 matching 7 bases. Germline trimming cut 4 bases from V and 6 bases from J; bases unmatched to any gene: 5. This CDR3 has 14 amino acids. Looked up from germline, CDR1 is LGHNA and CDR2 is YNFKEQ. The chain's CDR3 is CASSLGGTAGELFF. For the CDR3, the DNA is TGTGCCAGCAGCCTAGGGGGCACGGCCGGGGAGCTGTTTTTT.

This clone was picked up one time. V and J are TRBV9 and TRBJ2-5; TRBD1 is a possible D gene (7 bases). The V end lost 3 bases, the J end lost 3 bases, and 18 bases lay between the germline ends. This CDR3 is 16 amino acids long. Germline CDR1 and CDR2: SGDLS and YYNGEE. The CDR3 loop is CASSAGGLRGKETQYF. CDR3 DNA sequence: TGTGCCAGCAGCGCAGGGGGACTGCGGGGCAAAGAGACCCAGTACTTC.

J is TRBJ2-7 and V is TRBV19; tentatively, D is TRBD1 (6 bases). Trimming left V 3 bases short and J 0 bases short, with 12 bases between. CDR3 size: 15 residues. Per the germline V gene, CDR1 is LNHDA and CDR2 is SQIVND (reference sequence). DNA of the CDR3: TGTGCCAGTAGTATCGGCGACAGGCCCTCCTACGAGCAGTACTTC. Its translation: CASSIGDRPSYEQYF.

This clone was observed a few times. J is TRBJ2-3 and V is TRBV19, with 9 bases lining up with TRBD2. The CDR3 is 15 amino acids. With V trimmed by 4 bases and J by 1 base, 3 bases remained unmatched. Germline loops: CDR1 LNHDA, CDR2 SQIVND (reference sequence). CDR3 nucleotides: TGTGCCAGTAGTACCAGGACTAGCGGCACAGATACGCAGTATTTT. Residues: CASSTRTSGTDTQYF.